This TCR beta chain was sequenced during a study of cytomegalovirus exposure and HLA in healthy donors. This CDR3 is built from 16 residues. Germline V lookup: CDR1 SGHDT, CDR2 YYEEEE. V lost 0 bases and J 6 bases, leaving 16 bases between the germline ends. Primers included in the PCR were 60 Vbeta and 13 Jbeta primers. Using immunoSEQ multiplex PCR, the repertoire was profiled, and TCRdb retains in-frame clones only, with some absent. This table has more than 90,000 clones, under 80% appearing once. The rearrangement uses TRBV5-6 and TRBJ2-1, with a possible D match to TRBD1 (6 bases). Sequencing used PBMCs. This sequence originates from a man aged 40-55 years in good health and CMV-seronegative. The CDR3 DNA follows: TGTGCCAGCAGCTTGGGCCAGGGGATAATCCGCAATGAGCAGTTCTTC. Amino acid sequence: CASSLGQGIIRNEQFF. The full variable domain, its missing parts supplied by reference TRBV5-6 and TRBJ2-1, is DAGVTQSPTHLIKTRGQQVTLRCSPKSGHDTVSWYQQALGQGPQFIFQYYEEEERQRGNFPDRFSGHQFPNYSSELNVNALLLGDSALYLCASSLGQGIIRNEQFFGPGTRLTVL.